These 10 T cell receptor beta chains share one sample of origin, sequenced in a study of cytomegalovirus exposure and HLA in healthy donors. The protocol was immunoSEQ multiplex PCR, while the TCRdb copy is restricted to in-frame clones and leaves out a portion. The sample lists about 110,000 clones, less than 90% seen once, with less than 2% in the top ten. The material sequenced was PBMCs. The receptors stem from a woman between 18 and 29 years old in good health and CMV-seropositive.

The gene calls are TRBV10-1 and TRBJ2-7; possibly TRBD1 for D (6 bases). Germline V lookup: CDR1 WNHNN, CDR2 SYGVQD (reference sequence). V was cut by 6 bases and J by 4 bases, with 10 bases left in between. CDR3 length: 12 amino acids. The CDR3 here is CASSTGQYEQYV. DNA of the CDR3: TGCGCCAGCAGCACAGGGCAGTACGAGCAGTACGTC.

This chain links TRBV5-4 with TRBJ2-4, with 10 bases identical to TRBD2. Per germline, CDR1 SGHNT and CDR2 YYREEE (reference sequence). CDR3 length equals 16 residues. Trimming took 2 bases from V and 3 from J; bases not matched to a gene: 5. CDR3 sequence reads: CASSLRLAGVKNIQYF. CDR3 DNA sequence: TGTGCCAGCAGCTTAAGGCTAGCGGGAGTCAAAAACATTCAGTACTTC.

This chain uses TRBV7-9 with TRBJ2-3; 11 positions match TRBD2. Trimming cost V 5 bases and J 4 bases; bases outside gene matches: 14. This CDR3 has 18 residues. Germline CDR1 and CDR2: SEHNR and FQNEAQ (reference sequence). The DNA of the CDR3 is TGTGCCAGCAGCCACAACATCCTTAGCGGGGGGGCCGCAGATACGCAGTATTTT. As protein: CASSHNILSGGAADTQYF. Combining the CDR3 with reference TRBV7-9 and TRBJ2-3 gives the whole variable domain DTGVSQNPRHKITKRGQNVTFRCDPISEHNRLYWYRQTLGQGPEFLTYFQNEAQLEKSRLLSDRFSAERPKGSFSTLEIQRTEQGDSAMYLCASSHNILSGGAADTQYFGPGTRLTVL.

The J gene is TRBJ1-5, the V gene TRBV6-4; 8 bases match TRBD1. V lost 3 bases to trimming and J lost 5 bases; unmatched junction nucleotides: 9. This CDR3 comprises 16 residues. CDR1 is MRHNA, CDR2 SNTAGT, per germline. DNA for the CDR3: TGTGCCAGCAGTGAGCCCAGGGGGCAGGTAGATCAGCCCCAGCATTTT. Encoded protein: CASSEPRGQVDQPQHF.

V usage is TRBV19 and J usage is TRBJ1-2; D may be TRBD1 (6 bases). There are 11 residues in the CDR3. V lost 9 bases to trimming and J lost 7 bases, with 12 bases between them. Germline V CDR1 and CDR2: LNHDA, SQIVND (reference sequence). The CDR3 is CASRTGSGYTF. The CDR3, as DNA: TGTGCCAGCAGAACAGGGTCTGGCTACACCTTC.

J is TRBJ2-2 and V is TRBV5-4; D is unresolved. In germline, CDR1 is SGHNT, CDR2 YYREEE (reference sequence). V lost 4 bases, J lost 0 bases, and 13 bases lay in between. The CDR3 runs 16 residues. The CDR3 loop reads CASSPELNANTGELFF. In DNA, the CDR3 is TGTGCCAGCAGCCCAGAACTAAACGCGAACACCGGGGAGCTGTTTTTT.

The chain carries TRBV6-5 and TRBJ1-1; possibly TRBD1 for D (6 bases). V lost 7 bases to trimming and J lost 6 bases, with 18 bases between them. Germline CDR1 and CDR2: MNHEY and SVGAGI. The CDR3 totals 14 residues. The CDR3 protein is CASTKTGHRPEAFF. The CDR3 coding sequence is TGTGCCAGCACCAAGACAGGACATCGGCCTGAAGCTTTCTTT.

The rearrangement links TRBV2 to TRBJ2-5; TRBD1 agrees at 7 bases. There are 13 residues in the CDR3. V dropped 5 bases and J dropped 4; count of bases not matched to a gene: 4. Looked up from germline, CDR1 is SNHLY and CDR2 is FYNNEI. The CDR3 DNA reads as TGTGCCAGCAGTACCCAGGGGGTAGAGACCCAGTACTTC. The encoded protein is CASSTQGVETQYF. Variable domain in full (rest from reference TRBV2 and TRBJ2-5): EPEVTQTPSHQVTQMGQEVILRCVPISNHLYFYWYRQILGQKVEFLVSFYNNEISEKSEIFDDQFSVERPDGSNFTLKIRSTKLEDSAMYFCASSTQGVETQYFGPGTRLLVL.

This rearrangement joins TRBV4-3 to TRBJ1-1; D may be TRBD1 (6 bases). This CDR3 comprises 15 residues. V lost 1 base, J lost 4 bases, and 13 bases lay in between. Germline lookup yields CDR1 LGHNA and CDR2 YSLEER. As DNA, the CDR3 is TGCGCCAGCAGCCAAGTGCAGACAGGCTTCACTGAAGCTTTCTTT. It specifies CASSQVQTGFTEAFF.

The chain's CDR3 is CASSLNRGQGVTDTQYF. In DNA form, the CDR3 reads TGTGCCAGCAGCTTGAACCGGGGACAGGGAGTCACAGATACGCAGTATTTT. The rearrangement links TRBV5-4 to TRBJ2-3; 9 positions match TRBD1. V trimming: 1 base; J trimming: 2 bases; junction bases outside the gene matches: 8. Germline V gene lookup returns CDR1 SGHNT and CDR2 YYREEE (reference sequence). The CDR3 sequence is 17 residues long. Together with reference TRBV5-4 and TRBJ2-3, the CDR3 gives the full variable domain: ETGVTQSPTHLIKTRGQQVTLRCSSQSGHNTVSWYQQALGQGPQFIFQYYREEENGRGNFPPRFSGLQFPNYSSELNVNALELDDSALYLCASSLNRGQGVTDTQYFGPGTRLTVL.